The present T cell receptor beta chain was sequenced within a study of T cell responses to AZD1222 COVID-19 vaccine. General observations from the study: Reportedly, close to half of spike-specific TCRs are directed against unmutated variant regions. Among those given AZD1222, only 5 to 7 were seropositive at baseline. Breadth and depth of Spike-specific TCRs rose after two AZD1222 doses. CD4 TCRs linked to vaccination spanned spike, dominating at 160-218 and 743-854.

Comment on this clone: The antigen remains unidentified.

The CDR3 runs 12 residues. CDR1 is SGHRS, CDR2 YFSETQ, per germline. V dropped 0 bases and J dropped 9 bases, with 7 bases sitting between them. TCRdb's copy holds only in-frame clones and misses some; the assay was immunoSEQ multiplex PCR. This table has 100,000 to 150,000 clones, about nine tenths appearing once. The material sequenced was peripheral blood, taken on day 0 of AZD1222 vaccination. The receptor comes from an adult in good health. The chain joins TRBV5-1 to TRBJ2-1, with a tentative D call TRBD1 (6 bases). The DNA for the CDR3 is TGCGCCAGCAGCTTGGAAGGGGGTGAGCAGTTCTTC. Protein: CASSLEGGEQFF. Full variable domain (rest looked up from reference TRBV5-1 and TRBJ2-1): KAGVTQTPRYLIKTRGQQVTLSCSPISGHRSVSWYQQTPGQGLQFLFEYFSETQRNKGNFPGRFSGRQFSNSRSEMNVSTLELGDSALYLCASSLEGGEQFFGPGTRLTVL.